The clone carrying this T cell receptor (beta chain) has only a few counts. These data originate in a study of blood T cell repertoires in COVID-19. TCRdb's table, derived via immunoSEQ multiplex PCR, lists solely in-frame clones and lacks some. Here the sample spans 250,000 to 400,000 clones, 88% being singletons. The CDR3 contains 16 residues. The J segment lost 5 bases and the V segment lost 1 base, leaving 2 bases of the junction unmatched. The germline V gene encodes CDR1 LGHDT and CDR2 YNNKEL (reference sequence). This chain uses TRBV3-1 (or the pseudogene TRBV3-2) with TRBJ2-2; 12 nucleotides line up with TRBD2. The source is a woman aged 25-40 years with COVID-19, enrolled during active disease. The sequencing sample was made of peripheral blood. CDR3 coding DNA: TGTGCCAGCAGCCAAGGGACTAGCGGGGATACCGGGGAGCTGTTTTTT. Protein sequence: CASSQGTSGDTGELFF.